This paragraph reports one T cell receptor (beta chain). Sequencing used immunoSEQ multiplex PCR; TCRdb keeps in-frame clones, though not all of them. The sample lists about 50,000 clones; approximately 94% were seen once. This specimen comes from a study of T cells after posttransplantation cyclophosphamide. From germline, CDR1 is MNHNS and CDR2 SASEGT. Trimming removed 6 bases from V and 6 bases from J, with 11 bases in between. The CDR3 has 12 residues. This chain joins TRBV6-1 and TRBJ1-1; D gene unclear. The TCR sequence derives from a woman under 40 in good health and a related stem cell transplant donor. Sequencing used PBMCs. For the CDR3, the DNA is TGTGCCAGCAGCCCCTCTCTTGCTGAAGCTTTCTTT. It is translated as CASSPSLAEAFF.